This T cell receptor (beta chain) was captured in a study of T cell responses to AZD1222 COVID-19 vaccine. Remarks on this clone: Its specificity is not known.

Produced via immunoSEQ multiplex PCR; TCRdb's table is partial and in-frame only. The sample has more than 250,000 clones, approximately 95% seen once. CDR3 length: 16 amino acids. Trimming pared 3 bases from V and 2 bases from J, leaving 12 bases between. Germline V lookup: CDR1 SGDLS, CDR2 YYNGEE. Study-level results: In the spike-specific TCR repertoire, nearly half reportedly target unmutated variant regions. Two doses of AZD1222 preceded a rise in Spike-specific TCR breadth and depth. The study sampled repertoires only after the peak T cell response. Among the donors, most were white British and more were female, and clonal diversity was possibly underestimated.

The V and J genes are TRBV9 and TRBJ1-6; D uncertain. The sequencing here drew on peripheral blood, taken on day 0 of AZD1222 vaccination. The sequence derives from an adult in good health. CDR3 in amino acids: CASSAGVSPYNSPLHF. The CDR3 DNA reads as TGTGCCAGCAGCGCTGGGGTTTCCCCCTATAATTCACCCCTCCACTTT.